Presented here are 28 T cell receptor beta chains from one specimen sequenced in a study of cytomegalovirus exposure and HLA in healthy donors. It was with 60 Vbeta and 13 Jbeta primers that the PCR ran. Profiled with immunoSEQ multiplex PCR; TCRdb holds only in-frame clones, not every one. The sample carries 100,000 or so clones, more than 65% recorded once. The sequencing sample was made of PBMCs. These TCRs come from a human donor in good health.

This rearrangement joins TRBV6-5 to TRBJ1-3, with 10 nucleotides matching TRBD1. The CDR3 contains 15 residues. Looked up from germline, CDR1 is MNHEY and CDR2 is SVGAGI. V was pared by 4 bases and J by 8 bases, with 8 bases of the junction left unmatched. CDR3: CASSFSPDRGHTIYF. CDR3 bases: TGTGCCAGCAGTTTTTCCCCCGACAGGGGGCACACCATATATTTT.

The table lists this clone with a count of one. In nucleotides, the CDR3 is TGTGCCACCAGCAGGGACCGGACTTCCTACGAGCAGTACTTC. It translates to CATSRDRTSYEQYF. The chain couples TRBV15 to TRBJ2-5, with a possible D match to TRBD2 (5 bases). The J call is doubtful: the DNA matches TRBJ2-7 better. Germline CDR1 is LNHNV and CDR2 is YYDKDF (reference sequence). The CDR3 is 14 residues long.

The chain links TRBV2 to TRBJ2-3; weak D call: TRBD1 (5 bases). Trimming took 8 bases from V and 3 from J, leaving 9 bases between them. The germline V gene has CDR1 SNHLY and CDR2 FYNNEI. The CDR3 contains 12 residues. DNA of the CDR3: TGTGCCAGCGTACAGGCGACAGATACGCAGTATTTT. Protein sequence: CASVQATDTQYF.

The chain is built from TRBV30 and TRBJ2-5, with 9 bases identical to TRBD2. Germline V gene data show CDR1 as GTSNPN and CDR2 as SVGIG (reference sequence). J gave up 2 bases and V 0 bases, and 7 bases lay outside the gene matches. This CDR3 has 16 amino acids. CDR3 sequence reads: CAWSVGSGGLQETQYF. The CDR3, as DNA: TGTGCCTGGAGTGTGGGTAGCGGGGGCCTACAAGAGACCCAGTACTTC.

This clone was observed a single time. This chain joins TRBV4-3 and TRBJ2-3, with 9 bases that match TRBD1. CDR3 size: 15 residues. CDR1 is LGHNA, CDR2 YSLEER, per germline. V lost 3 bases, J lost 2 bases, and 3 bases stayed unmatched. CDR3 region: CASSHGQGITDTQYF. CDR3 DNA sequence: TGCGCCAGCAGCCATGGACAGGGGATCACAGATACGCAGTATTTT.

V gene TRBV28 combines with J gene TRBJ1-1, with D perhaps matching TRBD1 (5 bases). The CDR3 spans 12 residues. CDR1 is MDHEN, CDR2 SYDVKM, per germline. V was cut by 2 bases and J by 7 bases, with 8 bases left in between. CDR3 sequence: CASSLRGDEAFF. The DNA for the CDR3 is TGTGCCAGCAGTTTACGGGGGGATGAAGCTTTCTTT.

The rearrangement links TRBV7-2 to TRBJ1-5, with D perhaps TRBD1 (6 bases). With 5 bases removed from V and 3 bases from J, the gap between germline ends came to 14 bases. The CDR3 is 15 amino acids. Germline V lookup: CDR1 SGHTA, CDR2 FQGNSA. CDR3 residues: CASSLTRDNNQPQHF. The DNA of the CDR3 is TGTGCCAGCAGCCTCACCCGGGACAACAATCAGCCCCAGCATTTT.

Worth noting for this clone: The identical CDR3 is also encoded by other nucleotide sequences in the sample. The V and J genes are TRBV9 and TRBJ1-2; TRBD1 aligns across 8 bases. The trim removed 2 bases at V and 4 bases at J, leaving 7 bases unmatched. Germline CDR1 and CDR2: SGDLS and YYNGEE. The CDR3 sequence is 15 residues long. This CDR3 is CASSVTGGSGYGYTF. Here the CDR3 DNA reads TGTGCCAGCAGCGTCACAGGGGGTAGTGGCTATGGCTACACCTTC.

The CDR3 coding sequence is TGCGCCAGCAAGAGAGGGGAGGACAAAAACATTCAGTACTTC. Translated: CASKRGEDKNIQYF. The J gene is TRBJ2-4, the V gene TRBV5-1, with D tentatively TRBD2 (6 bases). The V and J ends lost 6 bases and 3 bases respectively, with 13 bases between them. The CDR3 covers 14 residues. Germline lookup yields CDR1 SGHRS and CDR2 YFSETQ.

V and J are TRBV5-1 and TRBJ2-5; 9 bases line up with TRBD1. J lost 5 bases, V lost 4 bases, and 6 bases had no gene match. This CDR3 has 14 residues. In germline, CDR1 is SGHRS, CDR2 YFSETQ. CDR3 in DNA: TGCGCCAGCAGCGGAACAGGGGGCTCGGAGACCCAGTACTTC. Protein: CASSGTGGSETQYF.

DNA of the CDR3: TGTGCCAGCAGCTCAGACAGGGTTGGCGGGGAGCTGTTTTTT. This codes for CASSSDRVGGELFF. The gene calls are TRBV7-8 and TRBJ2-2, with 7 bases aligning to TRBD1. This CDR3 has 14 residues. After removal of 4 bases from V and 7 bases from J, the junction contained 6 bases not matched to a gene. Germline CDR1 SGHVS, CDR2 FQNEAQ.

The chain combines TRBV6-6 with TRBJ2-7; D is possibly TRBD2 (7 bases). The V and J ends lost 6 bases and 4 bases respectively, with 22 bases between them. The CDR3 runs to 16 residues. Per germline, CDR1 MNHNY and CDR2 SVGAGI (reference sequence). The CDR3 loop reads CASSDSVGGGTYEQYF. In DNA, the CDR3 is TGTGCCAGCAGCGATAGCGTGGGAGGGGGAACTTACGAGCAGTACTTC.

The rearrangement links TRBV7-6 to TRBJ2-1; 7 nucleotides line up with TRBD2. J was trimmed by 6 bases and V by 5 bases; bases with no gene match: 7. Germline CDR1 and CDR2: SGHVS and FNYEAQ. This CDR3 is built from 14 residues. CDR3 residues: CASSPLAATNEQFF. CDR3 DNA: TGTGCCAGCAGCCCCCTAGCGGCCACCAATGAGCAGTTCTTC.

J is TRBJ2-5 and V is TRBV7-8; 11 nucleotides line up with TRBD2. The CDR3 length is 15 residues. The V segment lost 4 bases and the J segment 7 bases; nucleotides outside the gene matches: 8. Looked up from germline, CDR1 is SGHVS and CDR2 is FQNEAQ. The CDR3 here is CASSSGLAVIGTQYF. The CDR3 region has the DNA TGTGCCAGCAGCTCGGGACTAGCGGTGATCGGGACCCAGTACTTC.

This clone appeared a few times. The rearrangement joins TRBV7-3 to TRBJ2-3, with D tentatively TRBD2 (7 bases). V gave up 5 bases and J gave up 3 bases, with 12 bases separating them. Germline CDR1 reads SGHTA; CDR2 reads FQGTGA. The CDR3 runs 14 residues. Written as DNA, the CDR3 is TGTGCCAGCAGCCCGGGGGGCCTGACAGATACGCAGTATTTT. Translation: CASSPGGLTDTQYF.

CDR3 sequence (DNA): TGTGCCAGCAGAAGGGAGTTTGAGACCCAGTACTTC. This translates into CASRREFETQYF. This rearrangement joins TRBV2 to TRBJ2-5, with TRBD2 as a possible D gene (5 bases). Germline V gene lookup returns CDR1 SNHLY and CDR2 FYNNEI. The V end lost 6 bases, the J end lost 5 bases, and 10 bases lay between the germline ends. This CDR3 contains 12 residues.

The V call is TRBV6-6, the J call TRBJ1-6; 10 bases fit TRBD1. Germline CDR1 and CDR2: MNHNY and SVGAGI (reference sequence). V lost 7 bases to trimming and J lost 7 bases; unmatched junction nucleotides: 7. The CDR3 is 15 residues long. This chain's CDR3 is CASNFPGQGNSPLHF. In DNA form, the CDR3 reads TGTGCCAGCAACTTCCCGGGACAGGGGAATTCACCCCTCCACTTT.

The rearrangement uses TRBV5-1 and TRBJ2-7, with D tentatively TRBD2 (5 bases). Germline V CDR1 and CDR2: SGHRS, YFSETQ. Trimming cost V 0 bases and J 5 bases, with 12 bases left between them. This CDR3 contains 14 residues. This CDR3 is CASSLAQNGDEQYF. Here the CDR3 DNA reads TGCGCCAGCAGCTTGGCGCAGAACGGGGACGAGCAGTACTTC.

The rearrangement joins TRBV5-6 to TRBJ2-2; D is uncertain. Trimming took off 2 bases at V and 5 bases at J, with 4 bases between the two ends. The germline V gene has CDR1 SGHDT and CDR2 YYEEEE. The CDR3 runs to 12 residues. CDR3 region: CASSFMTGELFF. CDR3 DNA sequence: TGTGCCAGCAGCTTTATGACCGGGGAGCTGTTTTTT.

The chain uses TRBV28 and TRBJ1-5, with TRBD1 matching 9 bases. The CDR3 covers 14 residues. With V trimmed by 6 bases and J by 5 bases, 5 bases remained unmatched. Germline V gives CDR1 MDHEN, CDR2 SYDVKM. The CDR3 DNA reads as TGTGCCAGCAGGCGGACAGGGGCACATCAGCCCCAGCATTTT. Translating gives CASRRTGAHQPQHF.

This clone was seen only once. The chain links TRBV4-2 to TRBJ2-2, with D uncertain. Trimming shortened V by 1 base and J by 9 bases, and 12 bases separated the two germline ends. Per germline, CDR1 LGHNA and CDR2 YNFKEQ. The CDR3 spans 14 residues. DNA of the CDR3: TGTGCCAGCAGCCAAGCGGGTGGAGCCCGGGAGCTGTTTTTT. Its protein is CASSQAGGARELFF.

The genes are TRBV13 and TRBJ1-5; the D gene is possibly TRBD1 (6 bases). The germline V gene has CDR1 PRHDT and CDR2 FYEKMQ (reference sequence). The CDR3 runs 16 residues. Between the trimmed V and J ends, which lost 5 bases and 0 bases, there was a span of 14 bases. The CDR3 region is CASSAGRGSSNQPQHF. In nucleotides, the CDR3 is TGTGCCAGCAGCGCGGGTAGGGGGTCTAGCAATCAGCCCCAGCATTTT.

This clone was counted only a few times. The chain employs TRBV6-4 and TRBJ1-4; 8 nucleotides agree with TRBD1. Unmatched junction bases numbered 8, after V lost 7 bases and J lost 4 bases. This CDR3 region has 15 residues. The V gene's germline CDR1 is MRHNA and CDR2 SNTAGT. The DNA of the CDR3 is TGTGCCAGCAAGGTGGGACAGGCGGATAATGAAAAACTGTTTTTT. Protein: CASKVGQADNEKLFF.

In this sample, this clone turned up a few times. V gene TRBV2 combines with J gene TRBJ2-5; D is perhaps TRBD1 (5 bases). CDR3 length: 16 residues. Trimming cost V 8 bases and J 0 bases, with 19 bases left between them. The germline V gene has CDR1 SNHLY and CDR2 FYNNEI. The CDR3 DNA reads TGTGCCAGCGGAGATTGGGGCAGAGAGTACCAAGAGACCCAGTACTTC. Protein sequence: CASGDWGREYQETQYF.

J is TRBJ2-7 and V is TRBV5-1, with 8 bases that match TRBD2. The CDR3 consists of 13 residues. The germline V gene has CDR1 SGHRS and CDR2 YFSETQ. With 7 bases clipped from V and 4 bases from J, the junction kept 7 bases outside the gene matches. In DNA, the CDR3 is TGCGCCAGCCGCGGACTAGCTTTTTACGAGCAGTACTTC. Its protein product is CASRGLAFYEQYF.

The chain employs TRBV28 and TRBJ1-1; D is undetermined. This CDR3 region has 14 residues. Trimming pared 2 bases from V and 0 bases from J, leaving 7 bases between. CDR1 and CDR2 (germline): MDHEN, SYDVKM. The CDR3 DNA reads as TGTGCCAGCAGTTTACGGCGGATGAACACTGAAGCTTTCTTT. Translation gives CASSLRRMNTEAFF. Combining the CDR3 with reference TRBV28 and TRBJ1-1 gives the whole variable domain DVKVTQSSRYLVKRTGEKVFLECVQDMDHENMFWYRQDPGLGLRLIYFSYDVKMKEKGDIPEGYSVSREKKERFSLILESASTNQTSMYLCASSLRRMNTEAFFGQGTRLTVV.

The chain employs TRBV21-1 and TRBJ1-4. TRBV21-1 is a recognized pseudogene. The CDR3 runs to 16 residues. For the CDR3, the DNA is TGTGCCAGCAGCACACGTCCACCCGGGGAGGAAGAAAAACTGTTTTTT. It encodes CASSTRPPGEEEKLFF.

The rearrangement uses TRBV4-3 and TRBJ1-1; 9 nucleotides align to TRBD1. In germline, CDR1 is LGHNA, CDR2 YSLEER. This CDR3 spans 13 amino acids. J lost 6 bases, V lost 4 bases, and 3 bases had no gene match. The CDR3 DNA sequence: TGCGCCAGCAGCCGGGACAGGGTGTCTGAAGCTTTCTTT. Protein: CASSRDRVSEAFF.